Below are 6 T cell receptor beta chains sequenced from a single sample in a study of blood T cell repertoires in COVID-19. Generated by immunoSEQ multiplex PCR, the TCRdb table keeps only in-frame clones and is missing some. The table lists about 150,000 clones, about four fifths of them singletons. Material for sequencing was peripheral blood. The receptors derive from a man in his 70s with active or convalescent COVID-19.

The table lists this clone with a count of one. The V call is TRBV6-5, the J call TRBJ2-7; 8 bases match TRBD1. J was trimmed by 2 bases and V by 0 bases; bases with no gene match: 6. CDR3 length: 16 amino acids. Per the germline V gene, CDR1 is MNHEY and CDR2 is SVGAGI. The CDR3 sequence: CASSYSGTGETYEQYF. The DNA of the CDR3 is TGTGCCAGCAGTTACTCCGGGACAGGTGAAACCTACGAGCAGTACTTC.

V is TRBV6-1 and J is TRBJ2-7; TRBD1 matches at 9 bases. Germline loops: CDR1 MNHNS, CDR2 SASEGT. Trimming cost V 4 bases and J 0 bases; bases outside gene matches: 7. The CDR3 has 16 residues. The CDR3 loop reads CASSVVRDRDSYEQYF. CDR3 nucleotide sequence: TGTGCCAGCAGTGTCGTCCGGGACAGGGACTCCTACGAGCAGTACTTC.

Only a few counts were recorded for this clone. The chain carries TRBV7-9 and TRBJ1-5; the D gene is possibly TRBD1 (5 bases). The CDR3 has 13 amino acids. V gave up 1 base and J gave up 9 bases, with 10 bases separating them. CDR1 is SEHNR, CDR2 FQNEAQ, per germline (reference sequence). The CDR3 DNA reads TGTGCCAGCAGCTTAGTCCCACAGGCGCCCCAGCATTTT. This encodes CASSLVPQAPQHF. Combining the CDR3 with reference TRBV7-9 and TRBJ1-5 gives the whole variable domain DTGVSQNPRHKITKRGQNVTFRCDPISEHNRLYWYRQTLGQGPEFLTYFQNEAQLEKSRLLSDRFSAERPKGSFSTLEIQRTEQGDSAMYLCASSLVPQAPQHFGDGTRLSIL.

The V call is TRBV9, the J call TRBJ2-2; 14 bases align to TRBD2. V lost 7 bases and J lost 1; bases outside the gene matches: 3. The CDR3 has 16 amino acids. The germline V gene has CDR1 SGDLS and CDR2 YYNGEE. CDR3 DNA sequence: TGTGCCAGCCGACTAGCGGGGGGGCTGAACACCGGGGAGCTGTTTTTT. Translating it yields CASRLAGGLNTGELFF.

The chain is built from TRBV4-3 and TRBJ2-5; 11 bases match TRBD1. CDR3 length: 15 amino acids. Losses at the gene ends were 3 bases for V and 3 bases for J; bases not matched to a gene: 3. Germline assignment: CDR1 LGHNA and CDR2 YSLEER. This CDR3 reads CASSHSGQGEETQYF. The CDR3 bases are TGCGCCAGCAGCCACTCGGGACAGGGGGAAGAGACCCAGTACTTC.

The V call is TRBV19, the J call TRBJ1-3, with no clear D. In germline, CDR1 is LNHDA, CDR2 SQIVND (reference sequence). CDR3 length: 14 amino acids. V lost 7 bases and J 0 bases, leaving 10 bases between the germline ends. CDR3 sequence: CASTQLNSGNTIYF. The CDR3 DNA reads TGTGCCAGTACCCAACTGAACTCTGGAAACACCATATATTTT.